The next 2 T cell receptor beta chains were all read from a single sample in a study of T cells in Graves' hyperthyroidism and ophthalmopathy (dated 2019 in TCRdb). The library was obtained by multiplex PCR. Sequenced using an Illumina HiSeq 2000. TCR beta CDR3 regions were amplified from RNA transcripts. The first round of RT-PCR for the TCR CDR3 was performed with the HTBI primer set and the Qiagen OneStep RT-PCR kit. TCRdb applied fastp at Q25 and MiXCR to the public reads, then kept only in-frame beta chains. Each CDR3 protein appears once, grouped with its most common genes and DNA. In this sample the table shows about 100,000 distinct CDR3 sequences, approximately 16% of which occur a single time. The top ten clonotypes cover 42% of the sample. Sequencing was done on a sample of blood. These receptor sequences come from a woman in her fifties or sixties with Graves' hyperthyroidism.

The J gene is TRBJ2-5, the V gene TRBV7-2; TRBD2 matches at 7 bases. Germline V gives CDR1 SGHTA, CDR2 FQGNSA. V lost 6 bases, J lost 5 bases, and 12 bases stayed unmatched. The CDR3 has 15 residues. The CDR3 sequence: CASRLRGLGYETQYF. The DNA of the CDR3 is TGTGCCAGCAGGCTGCGAGGACTAGGGTATGAGACCCAGTACTTC.

This clonotype was counted only a few times. This sequence may be a read error, since a much larger clone differs from it by one base. V gene TRBV20-1 combines with J gene TRBJ2-7, with D possibly being TRBD1 or TRBD2 (6 bases each). V was clipped by 5 bases and J by 4 bases, with 21 bases between them. Germline-derived CDR1 and CDR2 are DFQATT and SNEGSKA (reference sequence). The CDR3 loop spans 15 amino acids. CDR3 DNA: TGCAGTGCTCCCTCCGACGGGGGACATCCTTACGAGCAGTACTTC. Its translation is CSAPSDGGHPYEQYF.